The sequence of this TCR beta chain was determined in a study of blood T cell repertoires in COVID-19. Study in general: PBMCs, B-cell-depleted T cells, or T cells were the source of the cDNA or gDNA that made up the material.

The repertoire was sequenced with immunoSEQ multiplex PCR; TCRdb's copy has only in-frame clones and lacks some. Here the sample spans some 200,000 clones, approximately 80% being singletons. Recovery meant two consecutive negative NP/OP PCR tests, professional clearance, or resolved symptoms. Germline V gene sequence: CDR1 SQVTM, CDR2 ANQGSEA. Trimming removed 4 bases from V and 3 bases from J, with 16 bases in between. This CDR3 region has 16 residues. Material: PBMCs or T cells enriched from blood (not recorded which). The sequence derives from a man aged 35 to 55 who had recovered from COVID-19. The V call is TRBV29-1, the J call TRBJ2-6; tentatively, D is TRBD1 (7 bases). The CDR3 sequence: CSVVGGGANGANVLTF. The CDR3 nucleotides read TGCAGCGTTGTCGGAGGGGGCGCGAATGGGGCCAACGTCCTGACTTTC.